Listed below are T cell receptor beta chains from one sample, sequenced in a study of blood T cell repertoires in COVID-19. The table came from immunoSEQ multiplex PCR; TCRdb's copy has only in-frame clones and leaves some out. The sample holds approximately 110,000 clones, around 84% seen once. Sequencing was carried out using peripheral blood. These receptors were taken from a woman aged 80 or over with acute or convalescent COVID-19. Both conserved end residues are part of each CDR3. A D gene is named only where the DNA matches it firmly. Clone size is not always given. Where it is, it says once, few, many or a class for expanded clones.

TRBV6-6	TRBJ1-1	-	-	TGTGCCAGCAGTTACACGGGACTAATGAACACTGAAGCTTTCTTT	CASSYTGLMNTEAFF
TRBV27	TRBJ2-1	few	TRBD2	TGTGCCAGCAGTATGGGACTAGCGGTCTACAATGAGCAGTTCTTC	CASSMGLAVYNEQFF
TRBV5-1	TRBJ1-1	-	-	TGCGCCAGCAGCCTTACAGGGACGGGGACTGAAGCTTTCTTT	CASSLTGTGTEAFF
TRBV19	TRBJ2-2	-	-	TGTGCCAGTAGGATGACCCCAGCGGGCACCGGGGAGCTGTTTTTT	CASRMTPAGTGELFF
TRBV5-6	TRBJ2-3	-	-	TGTGCCAGCAGCTTGGGAGGTTATAATACGCAGTATTTT	CASSLGGYNTQYF
TRBV7-6	TRBJ2-7	-	TRBD2	TGTGCCAGCAGCCTAGGTGGGAGGGAGTCCGAGCAGTACTTC	CASSLGGRESEQYF
TRBV7-8	TRBJ1-4	once	-	TGTGCCAGCAGCAGAGGACAGTTCGATAATGAAAAACTGTTTTTT	CASSRGQFDNEKLFF
TRBV21-1	TRBJ2-5	-	-	TGTGCCAGCAGACCAGCCGAGCCGGGACAGGGGCGAGAGACCCAGTACTTC	CASRPAEPGQGRETQYF
TRBV6-1	TRBJ2-1	-	TRBD2	TGTGCCAGCAGTGTCCGACCCCACCCGCGGGAGTTCGATGAGCAGTTCTTC	CASSVRPHPREFDEQFF
TRBV24-1	TRBJ2-2	-	TRBD2	TGTGCCACCAGGCCCCGGGTAGCGGGAGACACCGGGGAGCTGTTTTTT	CATRPRVAGDTGELFF
TRBV9	TRBJ2-1	-	TRBD2	TGTGCCAGCAGCGTAGGAGGGAGGGCCGGTGATGAGCAGTTCTTC	CASSVGGRAGDEQFF
TRBV29-1	TRBJ2-1	few	TRBD1	TGCAGCGTTCGCGCTTCACTCGACAGGGGCTTCGATGAGCAGTTCTTC	CSVRASLDRGFDEQFF
TRBV4-2	TRBJ1-1	-	-	TGTGCCAGCAGCCAAGATCCCAGGGCTGAGACTGAAGCTTTCTTT	CASSQDPRAETEAFF